This T cell receptor (beta chain) was recovered during a study of monozygotic twins with inflammatory bowel disease. The CDR3 extends over 15 amino acids. Germline values: CDR1 DFQATT, CDR2 SNEGSKA (reference sequence). Each UMI harboured a 6-nucleotide sample barcode and was appended via template switching. From its re-call of the 5' RACE reads, TCRdb lists each CDR3 protein once, without DNA. The sample holds approximately 340,000 distinct CDR3 sequences. The V and J genes are TRBV20-1 and TRBJ2-2; without DNA, the TCRdb call of TRBD2 cannot be checked. What was sequenced was blood. The receptor's source is a human donor with ulcerative colitis or Crohn's disease, or a healthy co-twin of an affected twin (not recorded which). The CDR3: CSASDSGRARGELFF.